This is a list of T cell receptor beta chains from one sample in a study of CD8 T cells in Susac syndrome. MiXCR, applied by TCRdb to the immunoSEQ multiplex PCR reads, yields one record per CDR3 protein. The data show 250,000 to 300,000 distinct CDR3 sequences, around 89% seen once. What was sequenced was CD8+ T cells from PBMCs. These receptors were obtained from a human donor with multiple sclerosis. The CDR3 runs from the conserved cysteine through the conserved F or W.

j_gene: TRBJ2-3
v_gene: TRBV15
len: 17
CDR3aa: CATSRPARREGPDTQYF

j_gene: TRBJ2-5
v_gene: TRBV27
len: 13
CDR3aa: CASKGPGWETQYF

j_gene: TRBJ2-5
v_gene: TRBV20-1
len: 13
CDR3aa: CSADDREWETQYF

j_gene: TRBJ2-4
v_gene: TRBV6-6
len: 14
CDR3aa: CASSYYHPGQGIDF

j_gene: TRBJ2-7
v_gene: TRBV6-2/TRBV6-3
len: 15
CDR3aa: CASSYEQGGFYEQYF

j_gene: TRBJ2-1
v_gene: TRBV6-1
len: 13
CDR3aa: CASSDQDYNEQFF

j_gene: TRBJ2-3
v_gene: TRBV7-9
len: 14
CDR3aa: CASSFPNRGSNPDF

j_gene: TRBJ1-1
v_gene: TRBV9
len: 12
CDR3aa: CASSPLSTEAFF

j_gene: TRBJ2-3
v_gene: TRBV4-3
len: 17
CDR3aa: CASSQVDFYPSTDTQYF

j_gene: TRBJ2-3
v_gene: TRBV5-5
len: 14
CDR3aa: CASSLGAGTDTQYF

j_gene: TRBJ2-6
v_gene: TRBV7-2
len: 15
CDR3aa: CASSSLSSGANVLTF

j_gene: TRBJ2-7
v_gene: TRBV29-1
len: 13
CDR3aa: CSVEDSRSYEQYF

j_gene: TRBJ2-1
v_gene: TRBV29-1
len: 13
CDR3aa: CSLKSGRGNEQFF

j_gene: TRBJ2-2
v_gene: TRBV20-1
len: 14
CDR3aa: CSARDRVNTGELFF

j_gene: TRBJ1-2
v_gene: TRBV30
len: 13
CDR3aa: CAWSGVSGIGYTF

j_gene: TRBJ2-3
v_gene: TRBV2
len: 14
CDR3aa: CASTGTVSTDTQYF

j_gene: TRBJ2-2
v_gene: TRBV13
len: 17
CDR3aa: CASGLGLRNLNTGELFF

j_gene: TRBJ2-7
v_gene: TRBV28
len: 14
CDR3aa: CALSDRNNPYEQYF

j_gene: TRBJ2-5
v_gene: TRBV20-1
len: 15
CDR3aa: CSARDGGRGSETQYF

j_gene: TRBJ2-1
v_gene: TRBV6-6
len: 15
CDR3aa: CASSSGTPLYNEQFF

j_gene: TRBJ2-7
v_gene: TRBV2
len: 12
CDR3aa: CASSGRRDEQYF

j_gene: TRBJ1-1
v_gene: TRBV3-1
len: 14
CDR3aa: CASSPTEMNTEAFF

j_gene: TRBJ1-5
v_gene: TRBV27
len: 15
CDR3aa: CASSLSGGVNQPQHF

j_gene: TRBJ1-2
v_gene: TRBV7-2
len: 14
CDR3aa: CASSLDGTGYGYTF

j_gene: TRBJ2-5
v_gene: TRBV13
len: 17
CDR3aa: CASSLIGVGRGTETQYF

j_gene: TRBJ2-5
v_gene: TRBV20-1
len: 18
CDR3aa: CSASRLLTSGTLQETQYF

j_gene: TRBJ2-2
v_gene: TRBV4-3
len: 19
CDR3aa: CASSQDLLAGGGNTGELFF

j_gene: TRBJ2-2
v_gene: TRBV10-3
len: 13
CDR3aa: CAISDGDTGELFF

j_gene: TRBJ2-1
v_gene: TRBV7-6
len: 17
CDR3aa: CASSLGATGDFRNEQFF

j_gene: TRBJ2-1
v_gene: TRBV29-1
len: 12
CDR3aa: CSAQGSYNEQFF

j_gene: TRBJ2-1
v_gene: TRBV2
len: 15
CDR3aa: CASKGSWTEYNEQFF